A selection of T cell receptor beta chains follows, all from one sample in a study of technical replicates of blood from several donors. Sequencing used immunoSEQ multiplex PCR; TCRdb keeps in-frame clones, though not all of them. Of 65,000 to 95,000 clones in the sample, around 94% were seen once. Sequencing input: T cells isolated from PBMCs. The receptors were gathered from a human donor in good health. Both conserved end residues are part of each CDR3. The D gene is left open where the match is weak. The listing skips clone size in some rows; elsewhere it reads once, few, many or a size class.

TRBV6-1	TRBJ2-3	.	15	.	CASSPGTRPTDTQYF	TGTGCCAGCTCCCCCGGGACAAGACCTACAGATACGCAGTATTTT
TRBV5-4	TRBJ2-5	.	16	.	CASSLAGEVGAETQYF	TGTGCCAGCAGCTTGGCGGGAGAGGTCGGAGCGGAGACCCAGTACTTC
TRBV27	TRBJ2-1	.	16	.	CASSFKPGVAYNEQFF	TGTGCCAGCAGTTTTAAGCCAGGGGTCGCCTACAATGAGCAGTTCTTC
TRBV5-1	TRBJ2-3	.	15	.	CASSLSGQWTDTQYF	TGCGCCAGCAGCTTGTCAGGTCAATGGACAGATACGCAGTATTTT
TRBV5-4	TRBJ1-2	TRBD1	14	.	CASSFYPGTGNVTF	TGTGCCAGCAGTTTTTACCCCGGGACAGGGAATGTAACCTTC
TRBV28	TRBJ1-1	TRBD1	14	.	CASSPGQGIPGAFF	TGTGCCAGCAGCCCGGGACAGGGCATACCAGGAGCTTTCTTT
TRBV10-1	TRBJ2-3	TRBD2	15	.	CASSRTSGSTDTQYF	TGCGCCAGCAGCAGAACTAGCGGGAGTACAGATACGCAGTATTTT
TRBV10-1	TRBJ1-1	.	14	.	CASSEGRELAEAFF	TGCGCCAGCAGTGAGGGCAGGGAACTCGCTGAAGCTTTCTTT
TRBV29-1	TRBJ2-1	TRBD2	15	.	CSVQRAGGISNEQFF	TGCAGCGTTCAAAGAGCGGGGGGGATCTCCAATGAGCAGTTCTTC
TRBV27	TRBJ2-7	TRBD1	13	.	CASQRQGRYEQYF	TGTGCCAGCCAGAGACAGGGTCGATACGAGCAGTACTTC
TRBV7-8	TRBJ1-1	.	14	.	CASSLTEGDTEAFF	TGTGCCAGCAGCCTCACCGAGGGGGACACTGAAGCTTTCTTT
TRBV10-1	TRBJ2-5	.	16	.	CASSEYVPGIGETQYF	TGCGCCAGCAGTGAGTACGTCCCAGGGATTGGAGAGACCCAGTACTTC
TRBV6-1	TRBJ1-5	TRBD1	14	.	CASSEYRGNQPQHF	TGTGCCAGCAGTGAATACAGGGGGAATCAGCCCCAGCATTTT
TRBV6-5	TRBJ2-7	.	13	.	CASSPRTAYEQYF	TGTGCCAGCAGTCCTAGGACAGCCTACGAGCAGTACTTC
TRBV10-3	TRBJ2-3	TRBD2	16	once	CASQASGSHSTDTQYF	TGTGCCTCCCAGGCTAGCGGGAGCCACAGCACAGATACGCAGTATTTT
TRBV6-6	TRBJ2-7	TRBD1	15	once	CASSLTGTGGHEQYF	TGTGCCAGCAGTCTCACCGGGACAGGGGGTCACGAGCAGTACTTC
TRBV5-1	TRBJ2-4	.	12	.	CASSLGGNIQYF	TGCGCCAGCAGCTTGGGAGGGAACATTCAGTACTTC
TRBV5-1	TRBJ2-1	TRBD1	13	.	CASSLDRGNEQFF	TGCGCCAGCAGCTTGGACAGGGGTAATGAGCAGTTCTTC
TRBV6-5	TRBJ1-2	TRBD1	14	.	CASSSGGEVHGYTF	TGTGCCAGCAGTTCAGGGGGCGAAGTGCACGGCTACACCTTC
TRBV19	TRBJ1-2	.	11	.	CASSINKWHTF	TGTGCCAGTAGTATTAATAAGTGGCACACCTTC
TRBV6-6	TRBJ2-7	TRBD1	14	.	CASSQTGVGYEQYF	TGTGCCAGCAGCCAAACAGGGGTCGGGTACGAGCAGTACTTC
TRBV19	TRBJ2-1	.	14	.	CATRAGRHYNEQFF	TGTGCCACCCGCGCGGGCCGCCACTACAATGAGCAGTTCTTC
TRBV7-9	TRBJ2-7	TRBD1	14	.	CASSSDRIVYEQYF	TGTGCCAGCAGCTCGGACAGGATCGTCTACGAGCAGTACTTC
TRBV9	TRBJ2-5	.	15	.	CASSAPGVLKETQYF	TGTGCCAGCAGCGCGCCTGGAGTCCTAAAAGAGACCCAGTACTTC
TRBV9	TRBJ2-5	TRBD1	15	once	CASSVYNRGSETQYF	TGTGCCAGCAGCGTATACAACAGGGGGTCTGAGACCCAGTACTTC
TRBV7-8	TRBJ1-1	.	15	once	CASSLVPQGASEAFF	TGTGCCAGCAGCTTGGTCCCCCAAGGGGCCAGTGAAGCTTTCTTT
TRBV5-4	TRBJ2-1	.	15	.	CASSLDGRLGNEQFF	TGTGCCAGCAGCTTGGACGGGAGACTCGGCAATGAGCAGTTCTTC
TRBV6-7	TRBJ2-1	TRBD2	16	.	CASSYSRLASYNEQFF	TGTGCCAGCAGTTACTCGAGACTAGCTTCCTACAATGAGCAGTTCTTC
TRBV5-5	TRBJ1-5	.	14	.	CASSLYQGNQPQHF	TGTGCCAGCAGCTTGTATCAGGGAAATCAGCCCCAGCATTTT
TRBV5-1	TRBJ2-5	TRBD2	14	.	CASTIAGARETQYF	TGCGCCAGCACAATAGCGGGAGCAAGAGAGACCCAGTACTTC
TRBV2	TRBJ2-7	.	13	.	CASMVGAEGEQYF	TGTGCCAGCATGGTTGGAGCGGAAGGCGAGCAGTACTTC
TRBV27	TRBJ1-1	.	16	.	CASSQGAAPINTEAFF	TGTGCCAGCAGTCAAGGGGCCGCCCCCATAAACACTGAAGCTTTCTTT
TRBV27	TRBJ1-3	.	16	.	CASSPLGLNSGNTIYF	TGTGCCAGCAGTCCCTTGGGACTGAACTCTGGAAACACCATATATTTT
TRBV28	TRBJ2-1	TRBD2	15	.	CASSLGSSGSNEQFF	TGTGCCAGCAGTTTAGGCTCTAGCGGGAGTAACGAGCAGTTCTTC
TRBV2	TRBJ2-1	TRBD2	14	.	CASSEERELSEQFF	TGTGCCAGCAGTGAGGAGCGGGAGTTATCTGAGCAGTTCTTC
TRBV14	TRBJ1-2	.	13	.	CASSQSGGNGYTF	TGTGCCAGCAGCCAGTCCGGAGGAAATGGCTACACCTTC
TRBV6-5	TRBJ2-7	.	11	.	CASSSLYEQYF	TGTGCCAGCAGTTCCCTTTACGAGCAGTACTTC
TRBV9	TRBJ2-1	TRBD2	16	once	CASSVALAEAYNEQFF	TGTGCCAGCAGCGTAGCACTAGCGGAGGCCTACAATGAGCAGTTCTTC
TRBV9	TRBJ2-7	TRBD2	14	.	CASSVGLADYEQYF	TGTGCCAGCAGCGTCGGACTAGCGGATTACGAGCAGTACTTC
TRBV9	TRBJ2-7	TRBD1	15	.	CASSALEGASYEQYF	TGTGCCAGCAGCGCCTTAGAGGGGGCCTCCTACGAGCAGTACTTC
TRBV27	TRBJ2-2	.	13	once	CASSLGRSGELFF	TGTGCCAGCAGTTTAGGGCGCTCCGGGGAGCTGTTTTTT
TRBV6-5	TRBJ2-5	TRBD2	13	once	CASRTSGTGTQYF	TGTGCCAGCAGGACTAGCGGGACTGGGACCCAGTACTTC
TRBV13	TRBJ1-1	TRBD1	12	once	CASSSPDRGSFF	TGTGCCAGCAGCTCACCCGACAGGGGGTCTTTCTTT
TRBV18	TRBJ1-4	.	15	.	CASSPPRGSNEKLFF	TGTGCCAGCTCACCACCGAGGGGGTCTAATGAAAAACTGTTTTTT
TRBV13	TRBJ2-3	TRBD2	16	.	CASSSRGEREADTQYF	TGTGCCAGCAGCTCCCGCGGGGAGCGGGAGGCAGATACGCAGTATTTT
TRBV30	TRBJ1-4	TRBD1	14	.	CAWSPDRVYEKLFF	TGTGCCTGGAGTCCGGACAGGGTTTACGAAAAACTGTTTTTT
TRBV7-8	TRBJ1-5	.	15	.	CASSFTGLRNQPQHF	TGTGCCAGCAGCTTCACAGGGTTACGGAATCAGCCCCAGCATTTT
TRBV5-6	TRBJ2-5	TRBD1	13	.	CASSRGQQETQYF	TGTGCCAGCAGCAGGGGACAGCAAGAGACCCAGTACTTC
TRBV5-5	TRBJ1-5	.	15	.	CASSLGPYSNQPQHF	TGTGCCAGCAGCTTGGGCCCCTATAGCAATCAGCCCCAGCATTTT
TRBV19	TRBJ1-2	.	13	.	CASSPRTVYGYTF	TGTGCCAGTAGTCCTAGGACAGTTTATGGCTACACCTTC
TRBV7-2	TRBJ2-7	.	15	.	CASSLVITGPYEQYF	TGTGCCAGCAGCTTAGTTATCACAGGCCCCTACGAGCAGTACTTC